A selection of T cell receptor beta chains follows, all from one sample in a study of cytomegalovirus exposure and HLA in healthy donors. The method was immunoSEQ multiplex PCR; TCRdb's version includes in-frame clones alone and lacks a portion of them. Of 150,000 to 200,000 clones listed, roughly 79% are singletons. The sample was PBMCs. All receptors derive from a man aged 30 to 39 in good health and CMV-seronegative. CDR3s include the opening cysteine and the closing phenylalanine or tryptophan. The D gene is left open where the match is weak. Size tells how often a clone was seen (once, few, many) or the class of an expanded clone, and some rows leave it out.

d_gene	abundance	v_gene	j_gene	CDR3aa	CDR3nt
TRBD2	-	TRBV27	TRBJ2-7	CASSLYASGTLAYEQYF	TGTGCCAGCAGTTTATATGCTAGCGGGACTTTGGCCTACGAGCAGTACTTC
TRBD1	-	TRBV2	TRBJ1-2	CASSEVGQGPSGYTF	TGTGCCAGCAGTGAAGTAGGACAGGGACCGTCTGGCTACACCTTC
TRBD1	-	TRBV29-1	TRBJ2-1	CSVEGTGATYNEQFF	TGCAGCGTTGAAGGTACAGGGGCAACGTACAATGAGCAGTTCTTC
TRBD2	-	TRBV7-9	TRBJ2-3	CASSLSRRLADTDTQYF	TGTGCCAGCAGCTTAAGTCGAAGACTAGCGGATACAGATACGCAGTATTTT
TRBD1	-	TRBV28	TRBJ2-1	CASSLPPGQDYNEQFF	TGTGCCAGCAGTTTACCCCCGGGACAGGACTACAATGAGCAGTTCTTC
-	-	TRBV10-3	TRBJ1-5	CAISESLGGSNQPQHF	TGTGCCATCAGTGAGTCGCTGGGGGGTAGCAATCAGCCCCAGCATTTT
-	-	TRBV6-5	TRBJ2-7	CASSYWHDRIHYEQYF	TGTGCCAGCAGTTACTGGCACGACAGGATACACTACGAGCAGTACTTC
-	-	TRBV27	TRBJ1-2	CASSYIGGLDYGYTF	TGTGCCAGCAGTTATATTGGAGGGCTCGACTATGGCTACACCTTC
-	few	TRBV9	TRBJ2-5	CASSVSGEGPSQETQYF	TGTGCCAGCAGCGTTAGCGGTGAGGGACCAAGCCAAGAGACCCAGTACTTC
-	-	TRBV5-8	TRBJ1-5	CASSLGFRERQPQHF	TGTGCCAGCAGCTTGGGGTTCAGGGAAAGGCAGCCCCAGCATTTT
-	-	TRBV28	TRBJ1-4	CASRRDNPTNEKLFF	TGTGCCAGCAGACGGGACAACCCAACTAATGAAAAACTGTTTTTT
TRBD2	-	TRBV2	TRBJ2-6	CASSTGLAGFSGANVLTF	TGTGCCAGCAGTACGGGACTAGCGGGATTCTCTGGGGCCAACGTCCTGACTTTC
-	-	TRBV9	TRBJ2-7	CASSVVAGNYEQYF	TGTGCCAGCAGCGTAGTGGCAGGGAACTACGAGCAGTACTTC
-	-	TRBV16	TRBJ1-1	CASSRLATEAFF	TGTGCCAGCAGCCGCTTAGCCACTGAAGCTTTCTTT
TRBD2	-	TRBV5-1	TRBJ2-6	CASSLAGGAGANVLTF	TGCGCCAGCAGCTTGGCCGGGGGGGCTGGGGCCAACGTCCTGACTTTC
-	-	TRBV4-1	TRBJ2-1	CASSQVGGDNEQFF	TGCGCCAGCAGCCAAGTTGGTGGAGACAATGAGCAGTTCTTC